Below, 19 T cell receptor beta chains from the same sample are listed, as sequenced in a study of CD8+ T cells in alopecia areata. The sequencing template was cDNA reverse transcribed from extracted RNA. Generated by immunoSEQ multiplex PCR, the TCRdb table keeps only in-frame clones and is missing some. The table has some 200,000 clones, over 45% seen once. The treatment: oral pan-JAK inhibitor, 5-10 mg twice daily. Sequences were derived from CD4+ T cells sorted from blood, sampled at week 24, from a patient treated with tofacitinib. These receptors were obtained from a human donor with alopecia areata.

A few counts support this clone. The rearrangement links TRBV5-5 to TRBJ2-1, with TRBD1 identical over 10 bases. CDR1 is SGHKS and CDR2 is YYEKEE in the germline V gene (reference sequence). The CDR3 covers 16 residues. V lost 4 bases and J lost 5; bases outside the gene matches: 9. CDR3 amino acids: CASSLAGTGVHNEQFF. The CDR3 DNA reads as TGTGCCAGCAGCCTCGCGGGGACAGGGGTACACAATGAGCAGTTCTTC.

The gene calls are TRBV5-1 and TRBJ1-5; a weak D match, TRBD1 (6 bases). Germline CDR1 is SGHRS and CDR2 is YFSETQ. The V and J ends lost 0 bases and 4 bases respectively, with 11 bases between them. This CDR3 comprises 15 residues. The chain's CDR3 is CASSLDGTKNQPQHF. DNA for the CDR3: TGCGCCAGCAGCTTGGATGGGACAAAGAATCAGCCCCAGCATTTT.

J is TRBJ1-2 and V is TRBV29-1; D unclear. Trimming shortened V by 0 bases and J by 8 bases, and 16 bases separated the two germline ends. CDR1 SQVTM and CDR2 ANQGSEA come from the germline V gene. The CDR3 contains 14 residues. The CDR3 DNA follows: TGCAGCGTTGAAGAGTCGGACCGCTTGTACGGCTACACCTTC. Its translation is CSVEESDRLYGYTF.

The V gene is TRBV29-1, the J gene TRBJ2-5; the D gene is possibly TRBD2 (7 bases). The germline V and J ends were trimmed by 0 bases and 5 bases, with 13 bases remaining between them. This CDR3 spans 14 amino acids. The germline V gene has CDR1 SQVTM and CDR2 ANQGSEA. The CDR3 here is CSVEDWGGGETQYF. The CDR3 bases are TGCAGCGTTGAAGATTGGGGGGGCGGCGAGACCCAGTACTTC.

The V gene is TRBV7-2, the J gene TRBJ2-4; no reliable D call. The CDR3 has 11 residues. V lost 1 base to trimming and J lost 8 bases, with 3 bases between them. The germline V gene has CDR1 SGHTA and CDR2 FQGNSA. The DNA of the CDR3 is TGTGCCAGCAGCTTAGGTCACATTCAGTACTTC. Its translation: CASSLGHIQYF. The full variable domain, its missing parts supplied by reference TRBV7-2 and TRBJ2-4, is GAGVSQSPSNKVTEKGKDVELRCDPISGHTALYWYRQSLGQGLEFLIYFQGNSAPDKSGLPSDRFSAERTGGSVSTLTIQRTQQEDSAVYLCASSLGHIQYFGAGTRLSVL.

In this sample, this clone turned up many times. The V gene is TRBV7-2, the J gene TRBJ2-5, with no clear D. Trimming removed 2 bases at V and 1 base at J, with 8 bases between. This CDR3 contains 14 residues. Germline-derived CDR1 and CDR2 are SGHTA and FQGNSA. This CDR3 is CASSLIFSQETQYF. CDR3 DNA: TGTGCCAGCAGCTTAATCTTCAGCCAAGAGACCCAGTACTTC.

V is TRBV5-1 and J is TRBJ1-6; no clear D gene. The germline V gene has CDR1 SGHRS and CDR2 YFSETQ. The CDR3 runs 15 residues. Trimming shortened V by 5 bases and J by 0 bases, and 9 bases separated the two germline ends. CDR3 DNA: TGCGCCAGCAGAGACGGGAGCTCCTATAATTCACCCCTCCACTTT. It is translated as CASRDGSSYNSPLHF.

CDR3 DNA sequence: TGTGCCAGCAGCCCAGATGGGACAGCTACCGAGCAGTACTTC. It specifies CASSPDGTATEQYF. The chain has TRBV7-3 and TRBJ2-7; 7 nucleotides line up with TRBD1. The CDR3 consists of 14 residues. The J segment lost 6 bases and the V segment lost 5 bases, leaving 10 bases of the junction unmatched. Germline lookup yields CDR1 SGHTA and CDR2 FQGTGA. The variable domain in full, with the rest retrieved from reference TRBV7-3 and TRBJ2-7, is GAGVSQTPSNKVTEKGKYVELRCDPISGHTALYWYRQSLGQGPEFLIYFQGTGAADDSGLPNDRFFAVRPEGSVSTLKIQRTERGDSAVYLCASSPDGTATEQYFGPGTRLTVT.

This clone appeared a few times. The CDR3 nucleotides are TGTGCCAGCAGCTTTACAGGTGCAACTAATGAAAAACTGTTTTTT. Amino acid sequence: CASSFTGATNEKLFF. The V call is TRBV11-3, the J call TRBJ1-4, with D maybe TRBD1 (5 bases). The CDR3 contains 15 residues. V was shortened by 3 bases and J by 0 bases, with 8 bases between the two germline ends. Germline CDR1 SGHNT, CDR2 YENEEA.

The sample holds a few counts of this clone. This rearrangement joins TRBV29-1 to TRBJ1-2; the D gene is possibly TRBD1 (5 bases). The CDR3 length is 13 residues. From germline, CDR1 is SQVTM and CDR2 ANQGSEA. Trimming removed 3 bases from V and 7 bases from J, with 15 bases in between. CDR3 sequence: CSVERSGLVGYTF. In nucleotides, the CDR3 is TGCAGCGTTGAGCGGTCAGGGCTTGTTGGCTACACCTTC.

In nucleotides, the CDR3 is TGCAGCCCGTGGGACAGAAGCACAGATACGCAGTATTTT. This gives the protein CSPWDRSTDTQYF. The chain employs TRBV29-1 and TRBJ2-3; 7 bases map to TRBD1. V dropped 8 bases and J dropped 0; count of bases not matched to a gene: 5. From germline, CDR1 is SQVTM and CDR2 ANQGSEA. The CDR3 sequence is 13 residues long.

The rearrangement uses TRBV7-8 and TRBJ2-3; 9 bases are a match to TRBD2. Germline V gives CDR1 SGHVS, CDR2 FQNEAQ. The CDR3 loop spans 14 amino acids. Trimming took 9 bases from V and 4 from J; bases not matched to a gene: 8. The CDR3 DNA follows: TGTGCCAGTAAGGGGACTAGCTGGCCAGATACGCAGTATTTT. Its translation is CASKGTSWPDTQYF. Full variable domain (missing parts from reference TRBV7-8 and TRBJ2-3): GAGVSQSPRYKVAKRGQDVALRCDPISGHVSLFWYQQALGQGPEFLTYFQNEAQLDKSGLPSDRFFAERPEGSVSTLKIQRTQQEDSAVYLCASKGTSWPDTQYFGPGTRLTVL.

In nucleotides, the CDR3 is TGCAGCGCCGAGAGTTTGGGGGGCTTTGGCTACACCTTC. Translated, it gives CSAESLGGFGYTF. V is TRBV29-1 and J is TRBJ1-2; possibly TRBD1 for D (6 bases). With 7 bases removed from V and 7 bases from J, the gap between germline ends came to 19 bases. CDR3 size: 13 residues. CDR1 SQVTM and CDR2 ANQGSEA come from the germline V gene.

This clone has a handful of counts. V is TRBV21-1 and J is TRBJ2-7; TRBD2 was called by the table and not checked on the DNA. TRBV21-1 counts as a pseudogene. This CDR3 is built from 15 residues. In DNA form, the CDR3 reads TGTGCCAGCAGCACCGCCCTAGCGGGGGGTTTGGAGCAGTACTTC. This sequence encodes CASSTALAGGLEQYF.

This rearrangement joins TRBV7-2 to TRBJ2-7; possibly TRBD1 or TRBD2 for D (6 bases each). The CDR3 length is 15 residues. The germline gives CDR1 SGHTA, CDR2 FQGNSA. The V end was cut by 1 base, the J end by 9 bases, with 19 bases between. CDR3 sequence: CASSLEGGPTKGQYF. In nucleotides, the CDR3 is TGTGCCAGCAGCTTAGAGGGGGGTCCTACGAAGGGGCAGTACTTC.

This clone appeared a single time. This rearrangement joins TRBV15 to TRBJ1-3; D gene ambiguous. This CDR3 contains 16 residues. With 0 bases removed from V and 0 bases from J, the gap between germline ends came to 9 bases. CDR1 LNHNV and CDR2 YYDKDF come from the germline V gene (reference sequence). CDR3 residues: CATSRDGHRSGNTIYF. The CDR3 DNA reads as TGTGCCACCAGCAGAGATGGCCACCGCTCTGGAAACACCATATATTTT.

This chain connects TRBV19 to TRBJ2-5; D ambiguous. The CDR3 extends over 12 amino acids. V was shortened by 4 bases and J by 3 bases, with 6 bases between the two germline ends. Germline V lookup: CDR1 LNHDA, CDR2 SQIVND (reference sequence). The CDR3 reads CASSSQEETQYF. As DNA, the CDR3 is TGTGCCAGTAGTAGCCAAGAAGAGACCCAGTACTTC. Together with reference TRBV19 and TRBJ2-5, the CDR3 gives the full variable domain: DGGITQSPKYLFRKEGQNVTLSCEQNLNHDAMYWYRQDPGQGLRLIYYSQIVNDFQKGDIAEGYSVSREKKESFPLTVTSAQKNPTAFYLCASSSQEETQYFGPGTRLLVL.

The V gene is TRBV7-2, the J gene TRBJ2-1, with a possible D match to TRBD1 (6 bases). The germline CDR1 and CDR2 sequences are SGHTA and FQGNSA. The CDR3 runs to 16 residues. The ends were cut back, 6 bases at V and 0 bases at J, with 15 bases in the middle. The CDR3 loop is CASRGRSGVSYNEQFF. DNA of the CDR3: TGTGCCAGCAGAGGCCGGTCAGGGGTCTCCTACAATGAGCAGTTCTTC.

V and J are TRBV5-6 and TRBJ1-2; D is possibly TRBD1 (5 bases). The CDR3 totals 13 residues. V lost 4 bases to trimming and J lost 4 bases, with 11 bases between them. The germline V gene encodes CDR1 SGHDT and CDR2 YYEEEE. The CDR3 reads CASSRDRLYGYTF. The CDR3 DNA follows: TGTGCCAGCAGCCGTGACAGACTCTATGGCTACACCTTC. Using reference TRBV5-6 and TRBJ1-2 for the parts outside the CDR3, the full variable domain is DAGVTQSPTHLIKTRGQQVTLRCSPKSGHDTVSWYQQALGQGPQFIFQYYEEEERQRGNFPDRFSGHQFPNYSSELNVNALLLGDSALYLCASSRDRLYGYTFGSGTRLTVV.